One T cell receptor (beta chain) is described in this entry. The CDR3 totals 14 residues. The V and J ends lost 3 bases and 10 bases, in that order; junction bases with no gene match: 3. Germline loops: CDR1 KGHSH, CDR2 LQKENI. These data belong to a study of blood T cell repertoires in COVID-19. Turning to the study itself: Nucleic acid was either cDNA or gDNA, and it came from T cells, B-cell-depleted T cells, or PBMCs.

As processed by the authors: For nucleated cells, counts were estimated from reference gene primer amplification. TCRdb's table, derived via immunoSEQ multiplex PCR, lists solely in-frame clones and lacks some. The V and J calls and clone size were taken over from that table, and D and trimming were inferred from the DNA. The sample has about 59,000 clones; 70% to 85% are singletons. V is TRBV18 and J is TRBJ1-6; 10 bases fit TRBD1. Sequencing was performed on peripheral blood. The clonotype was recovered from a man older than 75 with acute or convalescent COVID-19. The CDR3 DNA reads as TGTGCCAGCTCACCCGGGACAGGGGCCTCACCCCTCCACTTT. Translation: CASSPGTGASPLHF.